In this sample, the clone carrying this T cell receptor (beta chain) turned up once. Its target is unknown. This sample was included in a study of identical twins. General study results and limits: Insertion counts were lower in abundant cord blood beta clonotypes, a trend that memory repertoires did not show. Invariant MAIT and iNKT cells may have partly biased zero-insertion analyses.

Template switching added a universal primer site; cDNA carried unique molecular identifiers. A single record per CDR3 protein comes from TCRdb applying MiXCR to the 5' RACE reads. The sample holds 1.5 million or so distinct CDR3 sequences, less than 35% seen once. The CDR3 sequence is 15 residues long. In germline, CDR1 is MNHEY, CDR2 SVGEGT. This TCR was recovered from a newborn girl in good health. The chain uses TRBV6-2 or TRBV6-3 and TRBJ2-4, with 7 bases identical to TRBD2. Matching the DNA end better, TRBJ2-7 makes the J call doubtful. The specimen was cord blood. The CDR3 sequence: CASSLVAVGGSEQYF. Here the CDR3 DNA reads TGTGCCAGCAGTTTAGTTGCGGTGGGAGGGAGCGAGCAGTACTTC.